This TCR beta chain appears in the sequencing data of a study of blood T cell repertoires in COVID-19. Study at large: Whether acute or convalescent, the COVID-19 samples came from the United States, Italy and Spain. Sample material is recorded as cDNA or gDNA derived from T cells, B-cell-depleted T cells, or PBMCs.

Authors' analysis steps: Using reference gene primer amplification, nucleated cell counts were estimated. The protocol was immunoSEQ multiplex PCR, while the TCRdb copy is restricted to in-frame clones and leaves out a portion. From that table come the V and J calls and clone size; the DNA was used to work out D and trimming. Of around 210,000 clones detected, approximately 80% appear once; the ten largest clones hold approximately 8%. Seattle's enrolled individuals joined amid active infection and were then monitored longitudinally. The CDR3 runs 20 residues. Trimming removed 2 bases from V and 8 bases from J; junction bases left unmatched: 23. The V gene's germline CDR1 is MNHNS and CDR2 SASEGT.

Material: peripheral blood. V is TRBV6-1 and J is TRBJ2-1; 8 bases line up with TRBD2. The source of this sequence is a woman older than 75 with COVID-19, enrolled during active disease. CDR3 coding DNA: TGTGCCAGCAGTGAACGTTTACTAGCGGAGGCGTCCTCATCTGTCTATGAGCAGTTCTTC. This gives the protein CASSERLLAEASSSVYEQFF.